This T cell receptor (beta chain) was retrieved from a study of blood T cell repertoires in COVID-19. Study summary: From T cells, B-cell-depleted T cells, or PBMCs came the material, which was cDNA or gDNA.

Losses at the gene ends were 4 bases for V and 0 bases for J; bases not matched to a gene: 6. Germline lookup yields CDR1 SGHRS and CDR2 YFSETQ. CDR3 length equals 16 residues. Here immunoSEQ multiplex PCR was the method, and the copy in TCRdb shows in-frame clones only, minus some. The sample yields 170,000 or so clones, approximately 86% seen once. The chain joins TRBV5-1 to TRBJ2-5, with 10 bases fitting TRBD1. The TCR sequence derives from a man between 45 and 60 years old with active or convalescent COVID-19. The material sequenced was peripheral blood. CDR3 DNA: TGCGCCAGCAGCCCCCCGACAGGGGGCGACCAAGAGACCCAGTACTTC. Translated: CASSPPTGGDQETQYF. The full variable domain, in which reference TRBV5-1 and TRBJ2-5 provide the parts outside the CDR3, is KAGVTQTPRYLIKTRGQQVTLSCSPISGHRSVSWYQQTPGQGLQFLFEYFSETQRNKGNFPGRFSGRQFSNSRSEMNVSTLELGDSALYLCASSPPTGGDQETQYFGPGTRLLVL.